These 16 T cell receptor beta chains were all obtained from the same sample, sequenced in a study of CD8 T cells in ankylosing spondylitis. TCRdb ran MiXCR on the 5' RACE reads and lists one entry per CDR3 protein. The profile shows some 140,000 distinct CDR3 sequences, about 6.7% of them singletons. Sequencing was carried out using blood, either unsorted or a sorted T cell fraction (not recorded which). Source of these receptors: a female donor with ankylosing spondylitis or in good health (not recorded which).

This clonotype has at least ten counts. This chain links TRBV5-6 with TRBJ2-2; TRBD1 matches at 8 bases. The CDR3 contains 15 residues. Looked up from germline, CDR1 is SGHDT and CDR2 is YYEEEE. The ends lost 4 bases at V and 3 bases at J; junction bases unmatched: 5. The CDR3 nucleotides are TGTGCCAGCAGCCCCGACAGGGGTCACACCGGGGAGCTGTTTTTT. Residues: CASSPDRGHTGELFF.

There are a few counts of this clonotype. CDR3 sequence (DNA): TGCGCCAGCAGCTTGAATTCAGGGGTTGGGACAGATACGCAGTATTTT. This encodes CASSLNSGVGTDTQYF. The rearrangement uses TRBV5-1 and TRBJ2-3; D may be TRBD1 (6 bases). CDR3 size: 16 residues. V dropped 1 base and J dropped 3 bases, with 15 bases sitting between them. The V gene's germline CDR1 is SGHRS and CDR2 YFSETQ.

This clonotype was recorded many times. V and J are TRBV12-3 or TRBV12-4 and TRBJ2-2; no clear D. This CDR3 comprises 14 residues. V was shortened by 2 bases and J by 1 base, with 5 bases between the two germline ends. Here the CDR3 reads CASSLIRNTGELFF. In DNA, the CDR3 is TGTGCCAGCAGTTTAATACGGAACACCGGGGAGCTGTTTTTT.

This clonotype has a count of ten or more. The chain recombines TRBV28 with TRBJ1-5, with 7 bases lining up with TRBD1. This CDR3 is 16 amino acids long. Trimming took 2 bases from V and 1 from J; bases not matched to a gene: 5. Germline V gene data show CDR1 as MDHEN and CDR2 as SYDVKM. The CDR3 sequence is CASSLSKGASNQPQHF. Written as DNA, the CDR3 is TGTGCCAGCAGTTTAAGTAAGGGGGCAAGCAATCAGCCCCAGCATTTT.

This clonotype has just a few counts. This chain joins TRBV30 and TRBJ1-1; no reliable D call. CDR1 and CDR2 (germline): GTSNPN, SVGIG (reference sequence). The CDR3 spans 14 residues. V was pared by 7 bases and J by 4 bases, with 19 bases between. Here the CDR3 reads CASYPGWVGTEAFF. DNA of the CDR3: TGTGCCTCTTATCCCGGTTGGGTGGGCACTGAAGCTTTCTTT. The whole variable domain, filled in from reference TRBV30 and TRBJ1-1, reads SQTIHQWPATLVQPVGSPLSLECTVEGTSNPNLYWYRQAAGRGLQLLFYSVGIGQISSEVPQNLSASRPQDRQFILSSKKLLLSDSGFYLCASYPGWVGTEAFFGQGTRLTVV.

Many counts were recorded for this clonotype. CDR3 in amino acids: CASSLALQGRPTGELFF. The CDR3 DNA follows: TGTGCCAGCAGCTTGGCCCTCCAGGGGCGTCCCACCGGGGAGCTGTTTTTT. The V and J genes are TRBV5-5 and TRBJ2-2; D may be TRBD1 (6 bases). CDR1 is SGHKS and CDR2 is YYEKEE in the germline V gene (reference sequence). The CDR3 sequence is 17 residues long. V dropped 0 bases and J dropped 4 bases, with 16 bases sitting between them.

This clonotype is categorized as medium-sized. The CDR3 reads CASSLGSSSYNEQFF. The CDR3 DNA follows: TGCGCCAGCAGCCTGGGATCTAGCTCCTACAATGAGCAGTTCTTC. This chain links TRBV4-1 with TRBJ2-1; no reliable D call. Germline CDR1 MGHRA, CDR2 YSYEKL. The CDR3 spans 15 residues. Trimming stripped 4 bases from V and 0 bases from J, with 10 bases between.

This clonotype was observed a few times. This CDR3 is CAWSVLAVNTEAFF. For the CDR3, the DNA is TGTGCCTGGAGTGTACTCGCTGTGAACACTGAAGCTTTCTTT. The chain couples TRBV30 to TRBJ1-1; D remains ambiguous. The CDR3 is 14 residues long. V shed 0 bases and J shed 0 bases, with 8 bases lying between them. The germline V gene has CDR1 GTSNPN and CDR2 SVGIG (reference sequence).

Ten or more counts support this clonotype. V usage is TRBV7-9 and J usage is TRBJ2-1; TRBD1 or TRBD2 may be the D gene (5 bases each). In germline, CDR1 is SEHNR, CDR2 FQNEAQ (reference sequence). The CDR3 sequence is 14 residues long. Trimming took off 6 bases at V and 4 bases at J, with 13 bases between the two ends. For the CDR3, the DNA is TGTGCCAGCAGGCTCGGGACCGAGTACAATGAGCAGTTCTTC. This gives the protein CASRLGTEYNEQFF.

At least ten counts were recorded for this clonotype. This chain links TRBV12-3 or TRBV12-4 with TRBJ1-2; 7 positions agree with TRBD1. The trim removed 6 bases at V and 7 bases at J, leaving 8 bases unmatched. This CDR3 is 13 amino acids long. CDR3 region: CASSPGQIPGYTF. The CDR3 coding sequence is TGTGCCAGCAGCCCGGGACAGATCCCTGGCTACACCTTC.

Details on this clonotype: The germline gene is not matched at one end of the junction; a read error may be the cause. The V and J genes are TRBV5-6 and TRBJ2-2; possible D gene TRBD2, 5 bases. CDR1 is SGHDT and CDR2 is YYEEEE in the germline V gene. The CDR3 length is 14 residues. CDR3 DNA sequence: TGTGCCAGCAGCCCCGGACTCCTCACCTGGGAGCTGTTTTTT. Translation gives CASSPGLLTWELFF. Drawing the rest from reference TRBV5-6 and TRBJ2-2, the complete variable domain is DAGVTQSPTHLIKTRGQQVTLRCSPKSGHDTVSWYQQALGQGPQFIFQYYEEEERQRGNFPDRFSGHQFPNYSSELNVNALLLGDSALYLCASSPGLLTWELFFGEGSRLTVL.

This clonotype was recorded many times. V usage is TRBV12-3 or TRBV12-4 and J usage is TRBJ2-5; D ambiguous. Trimming pared 3 bases from V and 5 bases from J, leaving 10 bases between. This CDR3 comprises 13 residues. The CDR3 loop reads CASSLGKRETQYF. The CDR3 DNA reads as TGTGCCAGCAGTTTGGGTAAAAGGGAGACCCAGTACTTC.

This clonotype was detected many times. The rearrangement links TRBV3-1 to TRBJ1-5; no clear D gene. V lost 2 bases and J lost 4, with 12 bases in between. CDR1 LGHDT and CDR2 YNNKEL come from the germline V gene (reference sequence). This CDR3 has 15 amino acids. CDR3 DNA: TGTGCCAGCAGCCAACGTGCAGGAGAGAATCAGCCCCAGCATTTT. This sequence encodes CASSQRAGENQPQHF.

This clonotype showed up many times. The chain couples TRBV7-3 to TRBJ2-2; D ambiguous. Trimming removed 1 base from V and 7 bases from J, with 13 bases in between. CDR1 and CDR2 from the germline V gene are SGHTA and FQGTGA. The CDR3 sequence is 15 residues long. CDR3 sequence (DNA): TGTGCCAGCAGCTTAAATCGTCAGGCAGGCGGGGAGCTGTTTTTT. Amino acid sequence: CASSLNRQAGGELFF.

There are a few counts of this clonotype. The V gene is TRBV4-1, the J gene TRBJ1-2; D is uncertain. Trimming took off 1 base at V and 2 bases at J, with 8 bases between the two ends. The CDR3 loop spans 14 amino acids. CDR1 and CDR2 (germline): MGHRA, YSYEKL. The CDR3 loop is CASSQAAVNYGYTF. The CDR3 coding sequence is TGCGCCAGCAGCCAAGCGGCGGTGAACTATGGCTACACCTTC.

This clonotype was detected ten times or more. This chain uses TRBV29-1 with TRBJ2-1, with 13 bases aligning to TRBD2. The CDR3 is 13 amino acids. Trimming cost V 8 bases and J 8 bases; bases outside gene matches: 6. Germline lookup yields CDR1 SQVTM and CDR2 ANQGSEA. The CDR3 coding sequence is TGCAGCCAAACTAGCGGGGGGGCCTATGAGCAGTTCTTC. Translation: CSQTSGGAYEQFF.